A selection of T cell receptor beta chains follows, all from one sample in a study of metastatic and nonmetastatic thyroid tumors. TCRdb re-called clones via MiXCR from the PCR reads. The repertoire holds tens of thousands of clones, with under 35% as singletons. The source material was blood. The receptor set was obtained from a female donor with papillary thyroid cancer or a benign thyroid nodule (not recorded which). Some clones in this sample may be carry-over from other donors' samples. CDR3s include the opening cysteine and the closing phenylalanine or tryptophan. Fields, in order: V gene, CDR3 length, D gene, J gene, clone size, CDR3 DNA, CDR3 protein. D genes are given only for firm matches. Clone size is shown for a subset of rows, as once, few, many or a class of expanded clone.

v_gene: TRBV10-1; len: 18; d_gene: TRBD1; j_gene: TRBJ2-2; abundance: NA; CDR3nt: TGCGCCAGCAGTGACCCGGAAGGCGGGACAGGATCGGCCGGGGAGCTGTTTTTT; CDR3aa: CASSDPEGGTGSAGELFF
v_gene: TRBV4-1; len: 16; d_gene: TRBD2; j_gene: TRBJ2-3; abundance: medium-sized; CDR3nt: TGCGCCAGCAGCCAAATAGGGAGGGCCCCCACAGATACGCAGTATTTT; CDR3aa: CASSQIGRAPTDTQYF
v_gene: TRBV5-1; len: 13; d_gene: NA; j_gene: TRBJ2-7; abundance: medium-sized; CDR3nt: TGCGCCAGCAGCTTGGAAGGCAGTTGGGAGCAGTACTTC; CDR3aa: CASSLEGSWEQYF
v_gene: TRBV13; len: 13; d_gene: NA; j_gene: TRBJ1-2; abundance: NA; CDR3nt: TGTGCCAGCAGCAACCGAGGGGCGGGCGGCTACACCTTC; CDR3aa: CASSNRGAGGYTF
v_gene: TRBV7-2; len: 16; d_gene: NA; j_gene: TRBJ2-6; abundance: many; CDR3nt: TGTGCCAGCAGCTTAGCCCTTCTCTCTGGGGCCAACGTCCTGACTTTC; CDR3aa: CASSLALLSGANVLTF
v_gene: TRBV5-1; len: 15; d_gene: NA; j_gene: TRBJ2-2; abundance: NA; CDR3nt: TGCGCCAGCAGCTTGGCCCTCGGCAGTTCCGGGGAGCTGTTTTTT; CDR3aa: CASSLALGSSGELFF
v_gene: TRBV5-5; len: 15; d_gene: TRBD2; j_gene: TRBJ2-3; abundance: many; CDR3nt: TGTGCCAGCAGCCCGGGACTAGCGGTCACAGATACGCAGTATTTT; CDR3aa: CASSPGLAVTDTQYF
v_gene: TRBV14; len: 16; d_gene: NA; j_gene: TRBJ1-4; abundance: NA; CDR3nt: TGTGCCAGCAGCCACCACCCAGGGCCGCCTAATGAAAAACTGTTTTTT; CDR3aa: CASSHHPGPPNEKLFF
v_gene: TRBV27; len: 13; d_gene: NA; j_gene: TRBJ2-1; abundance: few; CDR3nt: TGTGCCACCGCGACTAGTTCCTACAATGAGCAGTTCTTC; CDR3aa: CATATSSYNEQFF
v_gene: TRBV20-1; len: 16; d_gene: TRBD1; j_gene: TRBJ1-1; abundance: NA; CDR3nt: TGCAGTGCTAGTGAGGAGGGGGCTTGGGGGAACACTGAAGCTTTCTTT; CDR3aa: CSASEEGAWGNTEAFF
v_gene: TRBV27; len: 14; d_gene: NA; j_gene: TRBJ2-5; abundance: medium-sized; CDR3nt: TGTGCCACCGGGCCAGGGGGGTTACAAGAGACCCAGTACTTC; CDR3aa: CATGPGGLQETQYF
v_gene: TRBV4-1; len: 18; d_gene: TRBD1; j_gene: TRBJ2-7; abundance: medium-sized; CDR3nt: TGCGCCAGCAGCCTCACCACCGACCAGACAGGGGGTCTTTACGAGCAGTACTTC; CDR3aa: CASSLTTDQTGGLYEQYF
v_gene: TRBV5-8; len: 14; d_gene: NA; j_gene: TRBJ2-7; abundance: once; CDR3nt: TGTGCCAGCAACGAGCGGAGGCCAATCTACGAGCAGTACTTC; CDR3aa: CASNERRPIYEQYF
v_gene: TRBV10-2; len: 16; d_gene: NA; j_gene: TRBJ1-5; abundance: many; CDR3nt: TGCGCCAGCAGTGAACTTCCGGCCAGTGGAGGTCAGCCCCAGCATTTT; CDR3aa: CASSELPASGGQPQHF
v_gene: TRBV7-2; len: 12; d_gene: NA; j_gene: TRBJ2-7; abundance: NA; CDR3nt: TGTGCCAGCAGCTCGGGACCGTACGAGCAGTACTTC; CDR3aa: CASSSGPYEQYF
v_gene: TRBV20-1; len: 12; d_gene: NA; j_gene: TRBJ1-1; abundance: NA; CDR3nt: TGCAGTGCTAGAGACCTGCACACTGAAGCTTTCTTT; CDR3aa: CSARDLHTEAFF
v_gene: TRBV20-1; len: 18; d_gene: TRBD2; j_gene: TRBJ2-5; abundance: many; CDR3nt: TGCAGTGCTAGAGGACTAGCGGAGGAGGTGGGGATACAAGAGACCCAGTACTTC; CDR3aa: CSARGLAEEVGIQETQYF
v_gene: TRBV7-8; len: 12; d_gene: NA; j_gene: TRBJ2-1; abundance: few; CDR3nt: TGTGCCAGCAGCGTTCCTAGAAGTGAGCAGTTCTTC; CDR3aa: CASSVPRSEQFF
v_gene: TRBV3-1; len: 16; d_gene: TRBD1; j_gene: TRBJ1-2; abundance: NA; CDR3nt: TGTGCCAGCAGCCAAGATAGAGGACAGGGAACCTATGGCTACACCTTC; CDR3aa: CASSQDRGQGTYGYTF
v_gene: TRBV6-1; len: 14; d_gene: NA; j_gene: TRBJ1-4; abundance: many; CDR3nt: TGTGCCAGCAGAGCGTCCGCAACTAATGAAAAACTGTTTTTT; CDR3aa: CASRASATNEKLFF
v_gene: TRBV19; len: 14; d_gene: TRBD2; j_gene: TRBJ2-1; abundance: many; CDR3nt: TGTGCCAGTACCGGGACTAGCGGAATCAATGAGCAGTTCTTC; CDR3aa: CASTGTSGINEQFF
v_gene: TRBV6-1; len: 13; d_gene: NA; j_gene: TRBJ2-5; abundance: few; CDR3nt: TGTGCCAGCAGTGGGGACATTCAAGAGACCCAGTACTTC; CDR3aa: CASSGDIQETQYF
v_gene: TRBV7-9; len: 12; d_gene: NA; j_gene: TRBJ2-5; abundance: few; CDR3nt: TGTGCCAGCAGCTCCCTATGGGAGACCCAGTACTTC; CDR3aa: CASSSLWETQYF
v_gene: TRBV19; len: 15; d_gene: TRBD2; j_gene: TRBJ2-2; abundance: medium-sized; CDR3nt: TGTGCCACCCGGGAGGGAGCGTCGAACACCGGGGAGCTGTTTTTT; CDR3aa: CATREGASNTGELFF
v_gene: TRBV12-3/TRBV12-4; len: 13; d_gene: NA; j_gene: TRBJ2-7; abundance: medium-sized; CDR3nt: TGTGCCAGCCGCCGGGACGGTTCCTACGAGCAGTACTTC; CDR3aa: CASRRDGSYEQYF
v_gene: TRBV6-1; len: 13; d_gene: NA; j_gene: TRBJ2-2; abundance: many; CDR3nt: TGTGCCAGCACCCGCGGCCACACCGGGGAGCTGTTTTTT; CDR3aa: CASTRGHTGELFF
v_gene: TRBV7-2; len: 14; d_gene: NA; j_gene: TRBJ1-2; abundance: NA; CDR3nt: TGTGCCAGCAGCTCGCCGGGGGGGCTGGGAGGCTACACCTTC; CDR3aa: CASSSPGGLGGYTF
v_gene: TRBV6-1; len: 13; d_gene: NA; j_gene: TRBJ2-7; abundance: medium-sized; CDR3nt: TGTGCCAGCAAGGCGGGAATAAGATACGAGCAGTACTTC; CDR3aa: CASKAGIRYEQYF
v_gene: TRBV20-1; len: 14; d_gene: NA; j_gene: TRBJ1-1; abundance: NA; CDR3nt: TGCAGTGCTAGAGTTCAGGGGCTTGGGACTGAAGCTTTCTTT; CDR3aa: CSARVQGLGTEAFF
v_gene: TRBV6-4; len: 15; d_gene: TRBD1; j_gene: TRBJ2-3; abundance: many; CDR3nt: TGTGCCAGCAGTGAGGGACAGGGGGCGACAGATACGCAGTATTTT; CDR3aa: CASSEGQGATDTQYF
v_gene: TRBV6-1; len: 11; d_gene: NA; j_gene: TRBJ2-7; abundance: NA; CDR3nt: TGTGCCAGCAGTGGGCACTACGAGCAGTACTTC; CDR3aa: CASSGHYEQYF
v_gene: TRBV4-1; len: 14; d_gene: NA; j_gene: TRBJ2-1; abundance: NA; CDR3nt: TGCGCCAGTATGCCCCCGGGAATCTACAATGAGCAGTTCTTC; CDR3aa: CASMPPGIYNEQFF
v_gene: TRBV2; len: 14; d_gene: TRBD2; j_gene: TRBJ2-5; abundance: NA; CDR3nt: TGTGCCAGCAGTGAAGCGGGCGGGGGAGAGACCCAGTACTTC; CDR3aa: CASSEAGGGETQYF
v_gene: TRBV6-1; len: 15; d_gene: TRBD1; j_gene: TRBJ2-7; abundance: NA; CDR3nt: TGTGCCAGCAGTGAAGACCAGGGGGCCCACTACGAGCAGTGCTTC; CDR3aa: CASSEDQGAHYEQCF
v_gene: TRBV7-9; len: 14; d_gene: TRBD1; j_gene: TRBJ1-1; abundance: NA; CDR3nt: TGTGCCAGCATCTTAGATGGGCCCGGGACAGTAGCTTTCTTT; CDR3aa: CASILDGPGTVAFF
v_gene: TRBV3-1; len: 15; d_gene: NA; j_gene: TRBJ2-7; abundance: medium-sized; CDR3nt: TGTGCCAGCAGCCTCACAGGGCTTTTCTCCTACGAGCAGTACTTC; CDR3aa: CASSLTGLFSYEQYF
v_gene: TRBV6-1; len: 13; d_gene: TRBD1; j_gene: TRBJ1-2; abundance: NA; CDR3nt: TGTGCCAGCGGGAGGGGGACAGGGGGCGGCTACACCTTC; CDR3aa: CASGRGTGGGYTF
v_gene: TRBV6-2/TRBV6-3; len: 10; d_gene: NA; j_gene: TRBJ2-7; abundance: few; CDR3nt: TGTGCCACCCTAACAAACGAGCAGTACTTC; CDR3aa: CATLTNEQYF
v_gene: TRBV30; len: 14; d_gene: NA; j_gene: TRBJ2-7; abundance: medium-sized; CDR3nt: TGTGCCTGGAGTGTAGCCGGGGCAGCCTACGAGCAGTACTTC; CDR3aa: CAWSVAGAAYEQYF
v_gene: TRBV7-6; len: 17; d_gene: TRBD2; j_gene: TRBJ2-7; abundance: NA; CDR3nt: TGTGCCAGCAGCTTAGGGGGAGGGGGTAGCGGGAGTTACGAGCAGTACTTC; CDR3aa: CASSLGGGGSGSYEQYF
v_gene: TRBV11-2; len: 14; d_gene: NA; j_gene: TRBJ2-5; abundance: NA; CDR3nt: TGTGCCAGCAGCTTGAGAGGGGGGTGGGAGACCCAGTACTTC; CDR3aa: CASSLRGGWETQYF
v_gene: TRBV19; len: 17; d_gene: TRBD1; j_gene: TRBJ1-5; abundance: NA; CDR3nt: TGTGCCAGTAGTATAGTGTCCAGGACAGGGGGTATTCAGCCCCAGCATTTT; CDR3aa: CASSIVSRTGGIQPQHF
v_gene: TRBV28; len: 13; d_gene: TRBD1; j_gene: TRBJ1-5; abundance: many; CDR3nt: TGTGCCAGCAGCCTCGGGACAGGGCTTCCCCAGCATTTT; CDR3aa: CASSLGTGLPQHF
v_gene: TRBV28; len: 13; d_gene: NA; j_gene: TRBJ1-5; abundance: medium-sized; CDR3nt: TGTGCCAGCGTAGTTAGTTTCGGGCAGCCCCAGCATTTT; CDR3aa: CASVVSFGQPQHF
v_gene: TRBV7-2; len: 14; d_gene: NA; j_gene: TRBJ2-7; abundance: NA; CDR3nt: TGCGCCAGCAGCCTACTGGACCAATCCTACGAGCAGTACTTC; CDR3aa: CASSLLDQSYEQYF
v_gene: TRBV4-1; len: 13; d_gene: NA; j_gene: TRBJ1-1; abundance: NA; CDR3nt: TGCGCCAGCAGCTTAGTAGGGGGAACTGAAGCTTTCTTT; CDR3aa: CASSLVGGTEAFF
v_gene: TRBV6-1; len: 14; d_gene: NA; j_gene: TRBJ1-6; abundance: NA; CDR3nt: TGTGCCAGCACAAAGGGGGGTTTTGGGTCACCCCTCCACTTT; CDR3aa: CASTKGGFGSPLHF
v_gene: TRBV27; len: 14; d_gene: NA; j_gene: TRBJ2-1; abundance: many; CDR3nt: TGTGCCAGCACATCCCGGAGGGGCGGCGGAGAGCAGTTCTTC; CDR3aa: CASTSRRGGGEQFF
v_gene: TRBV27; len: 15; d_gene: NA; j_gene: TRBJ2-7; abundance: NA; CDR3nt: TGTGCCAGCAGTTTGACCCTTACATTCTCCTACGAGCAGTACTTC; CDR3aa: CASSLTLTFSYEQYF
v_gene: TRBV27; len: 13; d_gene: NA; j_gene: TRBJ1-2; abundance: many; CDR3nt: TGTGCCAGCAGCCCTTCAGGAAACTATGGCTACACCTTC; CDR3aa: CASSPSGNYGYTF
v_gene: TRBV12-3/TRBV12-4; len: 13; d_gene: NA; j_gene: TRBJ2-7; abundance: NA; CDR3nt: TGTGCCAGCAGTCCGACTAGCTCCTACGAGCAGTACTTC; CDR3aa: CASSPTSSYEQYF
v_gene: TRBV4-1; len: 19; d_gene: NA; j_gene: TRBJ2-7; abundance: once; CDR3nt: TGCGCCAGCAGCCAGTGGCCGACTGTACCGCTCCTTTGGGCATACGAGCAGTACTTC; CDR3aa: CASSQWPTVPLLWAYEQYF
v_gene: TRBV10-2; len: 16; d_gene: TRBD1; j_gene: TRBJ2-7; abundance: many; CDR3nt: TGCGCCAGCAGTTCACTAGAAGACAGGGGGAGAAACGAGCAGTACTTC; CDR3aa: CASSSLEDRGRNEQYF
v_gene: TRBV2; len: 12; d_gene: NA; j_gene: TRBJ2-7; abundance: many; CDR3nt: TGTGCCAGCAGCCCCGGGACATACGAGCAGTACTTC; CDR3aa: CASSPGTYEQYF
v_gene: TRBV19; len: 15; d_gene: TRBD1; j_gene: TRBJ2-5; abundance: medium-sized; CDR3nt: TGTGCCAGTAGTATCGCCGACAGGGCCGGGGAGACCCAGTACTTC; CDR3aa: CASSIADRAGETQYF
v_gene: TRBV6-6; len: 18; d_gene: TRBD1; j_gene: TRBJ2-5; abundance: medium-sized; CDR3nt: TGTGCCAGCAGTTACTCAGAGACTACCGGGACAGACTGGAAGACCCAGTACTTC; CDR3aa: CASSYSETTGTDWKTQYF
v_gene: TRBV6-1; len: 15; d_gene: NA; j_gene: TRBJ2-1; abundance: medium-sized; CDR3nt: TGTGCCAGCAGGGGAGGTGGGAGCTCCTACAATGAGCAGTTCTTC; CDR3aa: CASRGGGSSYNEQFF